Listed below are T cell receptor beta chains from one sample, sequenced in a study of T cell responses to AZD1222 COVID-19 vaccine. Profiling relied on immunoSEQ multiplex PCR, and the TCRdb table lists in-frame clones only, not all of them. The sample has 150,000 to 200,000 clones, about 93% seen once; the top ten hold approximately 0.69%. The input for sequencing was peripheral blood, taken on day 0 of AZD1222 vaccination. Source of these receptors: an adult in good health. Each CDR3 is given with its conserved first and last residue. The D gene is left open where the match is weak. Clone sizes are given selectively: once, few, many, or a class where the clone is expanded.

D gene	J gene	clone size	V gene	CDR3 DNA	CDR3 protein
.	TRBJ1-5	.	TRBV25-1	TGTGCCAGCAGTGAACCGGGGTACAATCAGCCCCAGCATTTT	CASSEPGYNQPQHF
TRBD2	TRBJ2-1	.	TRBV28	TGTGCCAGCAGCCTTAGCGGGACACGGAATGAGCAGTTCTTC	CASSLSGTRNEQFF
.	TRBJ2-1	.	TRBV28	TGTGCCAGCAGTTTAGCGTGGGGGCGAAATGAGCAGTTCTTC	CASSLAWGRNEQFF
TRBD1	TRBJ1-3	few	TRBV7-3	TGTGCCAGCAGCTTAGGGACAGGAGTTTCTGGAAACACCATATATTTT	CASSLGTGVSGNTIYF
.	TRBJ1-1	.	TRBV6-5	TGTGCCAGCAGTCCTCGGCCCACTGGGAACACTGAAGCTTTCTTT	CASSPRPTGNTEAFF
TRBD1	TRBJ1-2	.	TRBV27	TGTGCCAGCAGCTCCGGACAGGGCTATGGCTACACCTTC	CASSSGQGYGYTF
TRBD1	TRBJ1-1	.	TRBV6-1	TGTGCCAGCAGTGACCCCCGGACAGGGGGCCACACTGAAGCTTTCTTT	CASSDPRTGGHTEAFF
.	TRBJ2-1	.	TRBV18	TGTGCCAGTCGGACGGGGATTGGAGGGCAGTTCTTC	CASRTGIGGQFF
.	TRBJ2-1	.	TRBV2	TGTGCCAGCAGTGGGAAGGGTTTTTCGAGCTCCTACAATGAGCAGTTCTTC	CASSGKGFSSSYNEQFF
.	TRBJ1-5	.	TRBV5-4	TGTGCCAGCAGCTTGAGGGGTCAGCCCCAGCATTTT	CASSLRGQPQHF
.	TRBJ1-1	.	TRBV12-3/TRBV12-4	TGTGCCAGCAGATTTGGGGGGGGACCTGAAGCTTTCTTT	CASRFGGGPEAFF
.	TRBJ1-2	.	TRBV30	TGTGCCTGGAGTCGAACGGACAGCTATGGCTACACCTTC	CAWSRTDSYGYTF
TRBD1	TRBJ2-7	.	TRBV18	TGTGCCAGCTCACCGGGACAGGGGGCCTCCTACGAGCAGTACTTC	CASSPGQGASYEQYF
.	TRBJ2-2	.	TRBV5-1	TGCGCCAGCAGCTTGGACAGGCCGGACACCGGGGAGCTGTTTTTT	CASSLDRPDTGELFF
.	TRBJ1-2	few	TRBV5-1	TGCGCCAGCAGCTTGGGGGCTAACTATGGCTACACCTTC	CASSLGANYGYTF
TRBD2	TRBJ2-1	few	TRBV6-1	TGTGCCAGCAGTGATTGGGCAGGACTAGGGTCGGTTGAGCAGTTCTTC	CASSDWAGLGSVEQFF
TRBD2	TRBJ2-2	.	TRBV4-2	TGTGCCAGCAGCCAATCCGGACTAGCCGACGACACCGGGGAGCTGTTTTTT	CASSQSGLADDTGELFF
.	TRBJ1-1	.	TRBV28	TGTGCCAGCAGTTTCGCCCTCCTTCACGAAGCTTTCTTT	CASSFALLHEAFF
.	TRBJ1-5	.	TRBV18	TGTGCCAGCTCACAGACAGGCCCGAATCAGCCCCAGCATTTT	CASSQTGPNQPQHF
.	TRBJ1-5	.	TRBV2	TGTGCCAGCAAACAGGACAAGGTGGAGCCCCAGCATTTT	CASKQDKVEPQHF
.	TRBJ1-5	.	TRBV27	TGTGCCAGCAGTTTATTCGGGGTAGGACAGCCCCAGCATTTT	CASSLFGVGQPQHF
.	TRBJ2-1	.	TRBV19	TGTGCCAGTAGTATGTATCGGCCGGAGGATGAGCAGTTCTTC	CASSMYRPEDEQFF
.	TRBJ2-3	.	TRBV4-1	TGCGCCAGCAGCCAAGTCCTGGATACGCAGTATTTT	CASSQVLDTQYF
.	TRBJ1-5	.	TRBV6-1	TGTGCCAGCAGTGAAACCCCTGAGCAGCCCCAGCATTTT	CASSETPEQPQHF
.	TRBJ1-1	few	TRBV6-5	TGTGCCAGCAGTTACCGGGTCAGGACTGAAGCTTTCTTT	CASSYRVRTEAFF
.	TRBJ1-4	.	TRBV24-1	TGTGCCACCACCCCGCCCGCGGGCGCATCTAATGAAAAACTGTTTTTT	CATTPPAGASNEKLFF
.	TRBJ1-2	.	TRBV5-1	TGCGCCAGCAGATTTAATGGAGCATATGGCTACACCTTC	CASRFNGAYGYTF
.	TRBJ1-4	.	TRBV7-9	TGTGCCAGCAGCCCGGTCGGGGGAGGTCACGCTGAAAAACTGTTTTTT	CASSPVGGGHAEKLFF
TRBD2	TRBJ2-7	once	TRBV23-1	TGCGCCAGCAGTCAATCTCCGGGACTAGCGGGAACCTACGAGCAGTACTTC	CASSQSPGLAGTYEQYF
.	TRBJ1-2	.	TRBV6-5	TGTGCCAGCAGTTACGCGCCCGACGGGGGGAATAGTGGCTACACCTTC	CASSYAPDGGNSGYTF
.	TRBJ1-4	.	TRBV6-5	TGTGCCAGCGCTTGGGGAGGGGCGGGAGAAAAACTGTTTTTT	CASAWGGAGEKLFF
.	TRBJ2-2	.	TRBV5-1	TGCGCCAGCAGCTCAGGAACCGGGGAGCTGTTTTTT	CASSSGTGELFF
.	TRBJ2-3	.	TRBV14	TGTGCCAGCAGCCACCTCGGGCCTAGCTTCTCACGCACAGATACGCAGTATTTT	CASSHLGPSFSRTDTQYF
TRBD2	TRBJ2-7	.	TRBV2	TGTGCCAGCAAGCGAGGACTAGCGGGAAAGGACGAGCAGTACTTC	CASKRGLAGKDEQYF